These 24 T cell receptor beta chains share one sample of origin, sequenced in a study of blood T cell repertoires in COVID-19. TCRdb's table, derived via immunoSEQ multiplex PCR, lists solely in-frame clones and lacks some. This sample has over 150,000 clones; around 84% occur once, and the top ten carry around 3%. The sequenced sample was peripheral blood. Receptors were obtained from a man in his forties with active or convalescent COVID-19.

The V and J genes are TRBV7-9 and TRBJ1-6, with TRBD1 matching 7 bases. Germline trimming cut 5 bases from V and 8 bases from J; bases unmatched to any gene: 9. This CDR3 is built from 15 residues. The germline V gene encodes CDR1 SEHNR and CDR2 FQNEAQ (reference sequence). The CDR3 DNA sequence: TGTGCCAGCAGCCCAGGGGGGCCCGCGGATTCACCCCTCCACTTT. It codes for CASSPGGPADSPLHF.

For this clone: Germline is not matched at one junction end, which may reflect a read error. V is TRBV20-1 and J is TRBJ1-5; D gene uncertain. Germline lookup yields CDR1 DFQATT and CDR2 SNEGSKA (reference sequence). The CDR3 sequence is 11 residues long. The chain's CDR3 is CSARDRGHQTF. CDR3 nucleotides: TGCAGTGCTAGAGATCGAGGGCACCAAACTTTT.

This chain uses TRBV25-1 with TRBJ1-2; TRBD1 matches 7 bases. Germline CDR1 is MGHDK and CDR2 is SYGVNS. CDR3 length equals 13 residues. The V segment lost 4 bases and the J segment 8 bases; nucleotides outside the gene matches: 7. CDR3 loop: CASSALTGEGYTF. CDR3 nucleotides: TGTGCCAGCAGTGCCCTCACAGGGGAAGGCTACACCTTC.

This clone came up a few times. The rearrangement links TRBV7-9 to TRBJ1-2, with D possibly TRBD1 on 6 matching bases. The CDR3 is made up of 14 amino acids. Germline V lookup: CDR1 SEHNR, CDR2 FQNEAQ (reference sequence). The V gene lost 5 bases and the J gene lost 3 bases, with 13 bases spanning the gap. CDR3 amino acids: CASSMDSYYYGYTF. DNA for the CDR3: TGTGCCAGCAGCATGGACAGCTACTACTATGGCTACACCTTC. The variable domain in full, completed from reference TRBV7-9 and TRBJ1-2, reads DTGVSQNPRHKITKRGQNVTFRCDPISEHNRLYWYRQTLGQGPEFLTYFQNEAQLEKSRLLSDRFSAERPKGSFSTLEIQRTEQGDSAMYLCASSMDSYYYGYTFGSGTRLTVV.

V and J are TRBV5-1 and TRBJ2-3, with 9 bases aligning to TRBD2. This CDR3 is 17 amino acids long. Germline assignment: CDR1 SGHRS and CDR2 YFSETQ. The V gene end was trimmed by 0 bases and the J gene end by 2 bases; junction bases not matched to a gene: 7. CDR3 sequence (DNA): TGCGCCAGCAGCTTGGCCTCTAGCGGGAAACTCACAGATACGCAGTATTTT. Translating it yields CASSLASSGKLTDTQYF.

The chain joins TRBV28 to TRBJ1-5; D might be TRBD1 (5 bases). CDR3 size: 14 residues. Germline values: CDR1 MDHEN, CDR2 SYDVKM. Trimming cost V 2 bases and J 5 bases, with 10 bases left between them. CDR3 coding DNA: TGTGCCAGCAGTTTAGGCGGGGGTCATCAGCCCCAGCATTTT. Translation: CASSLGGGHQPQHF. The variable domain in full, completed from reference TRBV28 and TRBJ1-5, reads DVKVTQSSRYLVKRTGEKVFLECVQDMDHENMFWYRQDPGLGLRLIYFSYDVKMKEKGDIPEGYSVSREKKERFSLILESASTNQTSMYLCASSLGGGHQPQHFGDGTRLSIL.

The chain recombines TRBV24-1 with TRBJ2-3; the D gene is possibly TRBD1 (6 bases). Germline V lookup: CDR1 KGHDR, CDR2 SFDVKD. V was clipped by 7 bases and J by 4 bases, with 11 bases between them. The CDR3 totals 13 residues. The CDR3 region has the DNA TGTGCCACCAGCAGGGGCGGGTCAGATACGCAGTATTTT. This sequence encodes CATSRGGSDTQYF.

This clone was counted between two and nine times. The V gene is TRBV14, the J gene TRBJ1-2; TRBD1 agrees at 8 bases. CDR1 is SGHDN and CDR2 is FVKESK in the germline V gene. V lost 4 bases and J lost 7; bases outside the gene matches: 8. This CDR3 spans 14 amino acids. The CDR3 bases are TGTGCCAGCAGCCTGTTCCAGGGGGCCTCTGGCTACACCTTC. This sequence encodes CASSLFQGASGYTF.

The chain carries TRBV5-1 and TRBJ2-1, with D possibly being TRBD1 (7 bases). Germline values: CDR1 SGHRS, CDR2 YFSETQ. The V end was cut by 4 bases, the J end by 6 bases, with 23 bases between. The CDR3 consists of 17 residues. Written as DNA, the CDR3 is TGCGCCAGCAGCCCAGGGGGGTTCGGGGGCCTGGCCAATGAGCAGTTCTTC. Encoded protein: CASSPGGFGGLANEQFF.

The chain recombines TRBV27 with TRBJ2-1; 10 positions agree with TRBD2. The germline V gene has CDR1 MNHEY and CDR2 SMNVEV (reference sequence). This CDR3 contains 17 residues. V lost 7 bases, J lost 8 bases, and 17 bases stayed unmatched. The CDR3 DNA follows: TGTGCCAGCACCCCCCCGGTCAGCGGGGGGGGAGGGGATGAGCAGTTCTTC. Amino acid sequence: CASTPPVSGGGGDEQFF.

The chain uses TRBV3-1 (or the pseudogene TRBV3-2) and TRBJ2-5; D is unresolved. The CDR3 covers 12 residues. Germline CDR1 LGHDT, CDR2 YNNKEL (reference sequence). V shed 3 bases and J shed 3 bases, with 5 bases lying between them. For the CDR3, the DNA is TGTGCCAGCAGCCAGGCCGAAGAGACCCAGTACTTC. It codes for CASSQAEETQYF.

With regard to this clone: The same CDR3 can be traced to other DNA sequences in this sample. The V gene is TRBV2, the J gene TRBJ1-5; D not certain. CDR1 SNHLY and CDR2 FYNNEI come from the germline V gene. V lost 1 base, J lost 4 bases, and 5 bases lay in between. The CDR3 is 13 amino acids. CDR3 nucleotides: TGTGCCAGCAGTGAAGGAGGGAATCAGCCCCAGCATTTT. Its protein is CASSEGGNQPQHF.

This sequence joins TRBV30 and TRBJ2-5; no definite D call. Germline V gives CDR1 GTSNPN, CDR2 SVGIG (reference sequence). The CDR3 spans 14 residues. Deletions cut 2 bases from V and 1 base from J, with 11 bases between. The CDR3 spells CAWSPYSPQETQYF. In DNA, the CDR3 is TGTGCCTGGAGTCCTTATTCCCCCCAAGAGACCCAGTACTTC.

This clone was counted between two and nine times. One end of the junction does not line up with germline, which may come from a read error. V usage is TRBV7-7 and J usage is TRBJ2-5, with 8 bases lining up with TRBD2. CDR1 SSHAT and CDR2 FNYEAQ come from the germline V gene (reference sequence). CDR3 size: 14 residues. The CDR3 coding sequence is TGTGCTAGCAGCGTCGGGGGGGCCATCGAGACCCAGTACTTC. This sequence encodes CASSVGGAIETQYF.

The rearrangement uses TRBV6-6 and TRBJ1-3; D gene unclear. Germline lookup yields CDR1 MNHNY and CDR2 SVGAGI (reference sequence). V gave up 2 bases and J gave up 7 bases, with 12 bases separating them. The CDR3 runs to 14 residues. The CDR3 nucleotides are TGTGCCAGCAGTTACCAACTCGACGGGAACACCATATATTTT. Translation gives CASSYQLDGNTIYF.

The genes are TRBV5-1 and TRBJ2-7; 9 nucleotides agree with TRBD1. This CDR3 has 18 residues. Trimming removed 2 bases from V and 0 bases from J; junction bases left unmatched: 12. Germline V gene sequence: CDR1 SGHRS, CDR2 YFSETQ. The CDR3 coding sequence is TGCGCCAGCAGCTTCGAGTCAGGAGACAGGGGGAGCTCCTACGAGCAGTACTTC. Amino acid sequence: CASSFESGDRGSSYEQYF.

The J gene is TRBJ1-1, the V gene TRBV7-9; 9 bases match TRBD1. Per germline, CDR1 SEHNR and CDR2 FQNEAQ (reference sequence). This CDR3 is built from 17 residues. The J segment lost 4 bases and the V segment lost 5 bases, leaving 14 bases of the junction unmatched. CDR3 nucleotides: TGTGCCAGCAGCCCGGGACAGGGTAAACCGTTTGGCACTGAAGCTTTCTTT. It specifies CASSPGQGKPFGTEAFF. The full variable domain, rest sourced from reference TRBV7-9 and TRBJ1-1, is DTGVSQNPRHKITKRGQNVTFRCDPISEHNRLYWYRQTLGQGPEFLTYFQNEAQLEKSRLLSDRFSAERPKGSFSTLEIQRTEQGDSAMYLCASSPGQGKPFGTEAFFGQGTRLTVV.

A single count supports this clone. The CDR3 DNA reads TGTGCCAGCAGTCGGGCGGACTCCGAGGAAAAACTGTTTTTT. Its protein is CASSRADSEEKLFF. The chain links TRBV28 to TRBJ1-4, with unresolved D. With 5 bases removed from V and 8 bases from J, the gap between germline ends came to 15 bases. Germline V gene sequence: CDR1 MDHEN, CDR2 SYDVKM. The CDR3 runs 14 residues.

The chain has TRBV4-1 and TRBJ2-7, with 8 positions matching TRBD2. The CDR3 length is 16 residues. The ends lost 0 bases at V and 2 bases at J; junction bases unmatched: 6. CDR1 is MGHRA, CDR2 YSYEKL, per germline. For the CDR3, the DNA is TGCGCCAGCAGCCAAGATGCCGGCGGGGGGCCCTACGAGCAGTACTTC. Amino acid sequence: CASSQDAGGGPYEQYF.

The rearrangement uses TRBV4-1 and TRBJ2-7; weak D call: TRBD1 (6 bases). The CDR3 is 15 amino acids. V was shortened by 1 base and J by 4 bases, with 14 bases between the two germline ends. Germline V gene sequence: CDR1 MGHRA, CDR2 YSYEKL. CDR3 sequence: CASSQARQALYEQYF. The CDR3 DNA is TGCGCCAGCAGCCAAGCACGACAGGCGCTATACGAGCAGTACTTC.

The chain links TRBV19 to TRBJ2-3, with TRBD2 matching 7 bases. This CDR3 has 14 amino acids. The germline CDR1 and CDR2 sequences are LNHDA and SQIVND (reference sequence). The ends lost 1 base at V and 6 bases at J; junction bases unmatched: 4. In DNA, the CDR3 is TGTGCCAGTAGTATAGTCGGGGGGTTCGATACGCAGTATTTT. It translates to CASSIVGGFDTQYF.

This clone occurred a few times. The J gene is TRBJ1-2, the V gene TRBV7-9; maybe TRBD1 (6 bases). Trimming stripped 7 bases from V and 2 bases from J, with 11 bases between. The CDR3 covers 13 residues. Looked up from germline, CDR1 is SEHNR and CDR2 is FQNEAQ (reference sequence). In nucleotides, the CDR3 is TGTGCCAGCACACCGGACAGCAACTATGGCTACACCTTC. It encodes CASTPDSNYGYTF.

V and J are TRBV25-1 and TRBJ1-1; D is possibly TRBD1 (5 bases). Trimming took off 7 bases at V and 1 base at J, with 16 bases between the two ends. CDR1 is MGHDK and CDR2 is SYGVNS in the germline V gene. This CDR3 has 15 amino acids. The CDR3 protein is CASIPPDDRNTEAFF. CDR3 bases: TGTGCCAGCATCCCCCCCGACGACAGGAACACTGAAGCTTTCTTT.

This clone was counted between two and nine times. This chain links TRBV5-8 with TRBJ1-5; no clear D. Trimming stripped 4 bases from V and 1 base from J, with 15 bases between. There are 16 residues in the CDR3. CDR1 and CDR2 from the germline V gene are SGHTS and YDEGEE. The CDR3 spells CASSPLAGGSNQPQHF. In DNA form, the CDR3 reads TGTGCCAGCAGCCCCTTAGCGGGAGGAAGCAATCAGCCCCAGCATTTT.